The 27 T cell receptor beta chains listed next were all sequenced from one sample in a study of PD-1 blockade in classical Hodgkin lymphoma. The repertoire was sequenced with immunoSEQ multiplex PCR; TCRdb's copy has only in-frame clones and lacks some. The sample lists over 15,000 clones; around 75% were seen once. The time point: cycle 4 day 1 (C4D1), after less than 7 weeks of nivolumab. All patients relapsed after autologous stem cell transplantation, and brentuximab vedotin exposure varied. With magnetic negative selection, CD4+ T cells were purified from PBMCs that had been thawed. The sample here was CD4+ T cells from blood, taken before the fourth cycle of nivolumab. The receptors here all came from a human donor with classical Hodgkin lymphoma.

This clone was seen only a few times. This chain uses TRBV10-3 with TRBJ2-2; D gene unclear. The CDR3 is 12 residues long. V lost 5 bases to trimming and J lost 7 bases, with 8 bases between them. In germline, CDR1 is ENHRY, CDR2 SYGVKD. CDR3 sequence: CAISPFSGELFF. The CDR3 DNA reads as TGTGCCATCAGTCCCTTTAGCGGGGAGCTGTTTTTT.

This clone is termed medium-sized. This rearrangement joins TRBV5-1 to TRBJ2-7; D gene uncertain. Deletions cut 1 base from V and 3 bases from J, with 8 bases between. From germline, CDR1 is SGHRS and CDR2 YFSETQ. The length of the CDR3 is 13 residues. The CDR3 spells CASSLNPFYEQYF. DNA of the CDR3: TGCGCCAGCAGCTTGAACCCGTTCTACGAGCAGTACTTC.

The chain employs TRBV28 and TRBJ2-7; D might be TRBD1 (6 bases). V lost 5 bases and J 8 bases, leaving 19 bases between the germline ends. CDR1 MDHEN and CDR2 SYDVKM come from the germline V gene. The CDR3 has 14 amino acids. CDR3 in DNA: TGTGCCAGCAGTCGCCGGGACAATGGGGAAAAGCAGTACTTC. Its protein product is CASSRRDNGEKQYF.

This clone was found once. The chain combines TRBV5-1 with TRBJ1-6; no reliable D call. Germline CDR1 SGHRS, CDR2 YFSETQ. The V end was cut by 0 bases, the J end by 0 bases, with 7 bases between. CDR3 length: 16 amino acids. The CDR3 reads CASSLDGSSYNSPLHF. CDR3 sequence (DNA): TGCGCCAGCAGCTTGGATGGGAGCTCCTATAATTCACCCCTCCACTTT.

The rearrangement links TRBV5-1 to TRBJ1-1; the D gene is possibly TRBD1 (5 bases). Per the germline V gene, CDR1 is SGHRS and CDR2 is YFSETQ. V was trimmed by 3 bases and J by 11 bases, leaving 20 bases between them. The CDR3 is 14 residues long. The CDR3 is CASSSNPQGERAFF. The CDR3, as DNA: TGCGCCAGCAGCTCGAACCCCCAGGGCGAACGGGCTTTCTTT.

J is TRBJ1-5 and V is TRBV6-1; no reliable D call. The V gene lost 5 bases and the J gene lost 6 bases, with 11 bases spanning the gap. CDR3 length: 13 residues. The germline gives CDR1 MNHNS, CDR2 SASEGT. DNA for the CDR3: TGTGCCAGCAGTCCAGACCGGGTTCAGCCCCAGCATTTT. It specifies CASSPDRVQPQHF.

The table lists this clone with a count of one. V usage is TRBV28 and J usage is TRBJ1-2; 12 bases match TRBD1. Germline V CDR1 and CDR2: MDHEN, SYDVKM. After removal of 6 bases from V and 7 bases from J, the junction contained 9 bases not matched to a gene. The CDR3 contains 15 residues. CDR3 protein: CASRLSGQGARGYTF. In DNA form, the CDR3 reads TGTGCCAGCAGGCTCTCGGGACAGGGGGCGCGTGGCTACACCTTC.

V usage is TRBV9 and J usage is TRBJ1-6; D remains unclear. In germline, CDR1 is SGDLS, CDR2 YYNGEE. The V and J ends lost 3 bases and 4 bases respectively, with 11 bases between them. There are 15 residues in the CDR3. DNA for the CDR3: TGTGCCAGCAGCGCGTCCGGCACTTATAATTCACCCCTCCACTTT. Translating gives CASSASGTYNSPLHF. The full variable domain, completed using reference TRBV9 and TRBJ1-6, is DSGVTQTPKHLITATGQRVTLRCSPRSGDLSVYWYQQSLDQGLQFLIQYYNGEERAKGNILERFSAQQFPDLHSELNLSSLELGDSALYFCASSASGTYNSPLHFGNGTRLTVT.

A few counts support this clone. The chain joins TRBV5-1 to TRBJ1-1, with D tentatively TRBD1 (5 bases). The ends were cut back, 4 bases at V and 1 base at J, with 14 bases in the middle. CDR3 length: 15 amino acids. CDR1 and CDR2 (germline): SGHRS, YFSETQ. The CDR3 region is CASSTGRLWNTEAFF. The CDR3 coding sequence is TGCGCCAGCAGCACAGGACGGCTCTGGAACACTGAAGCTTTCTTT.

The chain couples TRBV11-3 to TRBJ2-7; 8 bases map to TRBD1. The CDR3 is 16 residues long. Losses at the gene ends were 1 base for V and 0 bases for J; bases not matched to a gene: 5. Germline V lookup: CDR1 SGHNT, CDR2 YENEEA. CDR3 amino acids: CASSLVGTGFSYEQYF. The CDR3 DNA is TGTGCCAGCAGCTTAGTTGGGACAGGCTTCTCCTACGAGCAGTACTTC.

This chain joins TRBV10-1 and TRBJ2-5; D may be TRBD1 (8 bases). The V and J ends lost 7 bases and 1 base respectively, with 25 bases between them. This CDR3 has 18 residues. Germline CDR1 and CDR2: WNHNN and SYGVQD (reference sequence). CDR3 sequence reads: CASNPPQGGCQSQETQYF. For the CDR3, the DNA is TGCGCCAGCAACCCACCACAGGGGGGGTGCCAAAGCCAAGAGACCCAGTACTTC.

This clone has only a few counts. The genes are TRBV2 and TRBJ1-6; TRBD1 matches 7 bases. CDR3 size: 15 residues. V dropped 5 bases and J dropped 9; count of bases not matched to a gene: 10. CDR1 and CDR2 from the germline V gene are SNHLY and FYNNEI. The DNA of the CDR3 is TGTGCCAGCAGTATTGACAGGGCGAGTGTTTCACCCCTCCACTTT. It translates to CASSIDRASVSPLHF.

The rearrangement links TRBV2 to TRBJ2-6; no definite D call. CDR3 length: 14 residues. V lost 3 bases, J lost 0 bases, and 3 bases lay in between. Germline V gives CDR1 SNHLY, CDR2 FYNNEI. As DNA, the CDR3 is TGTGCCAGCAGTGACTCCTCTGGGGCCAACGTCCTGACTTTC. Translating gives CASSDSSGANVLTF. The full variable domain, with the rest looked up from reference TRBV2 and TRBJ2-6, is EPEVTQTPSHQVTQMGQEVILRCVPISNHLYFYWYRQILGQKVEFLVSFYNNEISEKSEIFDDQFSVERPDGSNFTLKIRSTKLEDSAMYFCASSDSSGANVLTFGAGSRLTVL.

The genes are TRBV5-1 and TRBJ2-1; the D is unclear. The CDR3 is 17 amino acids. V dropped 3 bases and J dropped 7 bases, with 23 bases sitting between them. Looked up from germline, CDR1 is SGHRS and CDR2 is YFSETQ. CDR3 in DNA: TGCGCCAGCAGCTCCATGGCGGTACGTGGCCTGGGAAATGAGCAGTTCTTC. Translating it yields CASSSMAVRGLGNEQFF.

The chain uses TRBV18 and TRBJ1-5, with D tentatively TRBD1 (5 bases). V lost 8 bases to trimming and J lost 2 bases, with 10 bases between them. Germline V gene data show CDR1 as KGHSH and CDR2 as LQKENI. CDR3 length: 13 amino acids. CDR3 coding DNA: TGTGCCAGCACCCGGGGGGGCAATCAGCCCCAGCATTTT. As protein: CASTRGGNQPQHF.

The chain combines TRBV7-9 with TRBJ2-5; D perhaps matches TRBD1 (6 bases). V was shortened by 1 base and J by 3 bases, with 21 bases between the two germline ends. The CDR3 contains 18 residues. The germline V gene encodes CDR1 SEHNR and CDR2 FQNEAQ (reference sequence). CDR3: CASSLVRGAGIVKETQYF. In nucleotides, the CDR3 is TGTGCCAGCAGCTTAGTCAGGGGCGCTGGTATAGTCAAAGAGACCCAGTACTTC.

The genes are TRBV11-1 and TRBJ1-3, with D possibly being TRBD1 (6 bases). V was trimmed by 3 bases and J by 0 bases, leaving 9 bases between them. The germline gives CDR1 SGHAT, CDR2 FQDESV (reference sequence). The CDR3 is 15 amino acids. The CDR3 region has the DNA TGTGCCAGCAGCTTCCAGGGGTTCTCTGGAAACACCATATATTTT. Protein: CASSFQGFSGNTIYF.

The chain uses TRBV6-7 and TRBJ2-7; D is ambiguous. Being an ORF, TRBV6-7 has a function that is uncertain. V lost 7 bases to trimming and J lost 3 bases, with 16 bases between them. This CDR3 region has 14 residues. As DNA, the CDR3 is TGTGCCAGCAACGCCCAGCTACCGAACTACGAGCAGTACTTC. Its protein product is CASNAQLPNYEQYF.

V and J are TRBV10-3 and TRBJ2-2; D uncertain. From germline, CDR1 is ENHRY and CDR2 SYGVKD. The germline V and J ends were trimmed by 3 bases and 0 bases, with 2 bases remaining between them. The CDR3 extends over 13 amino acids. The CDR3 reads CAISDTNTGELFF. CDR3 DNA: TGTGCCATCAGTGACACGAACACCGGGGAGCTGTTTTTT.

This clone was observed a few times. V usage is TRBV7-8 and J usage is TRBJ2-5; 10 nucleotides align to TRBD2. The length of the CDR3 is 16 residues. Germline V CDR1 and CDR2: SGHVS, FQNEAQ. V gave up 2 bases and J gave up 4 bases; unmatched junction bases: 7. CDR3 protein: CASSLSSGGAAETQYF. The CDR3 DNA sequence: TGTGCCAGCAGCTTATCCAGCGGGGGGGCCGCAGAGACCCAGTACTTC.

In DNA form, the CDR3 reads TGTGCCAGCAGCCCCACCGGGATCCTCGGGGGCAATCAGCCCCAGCATTTT. It encodes CASSPTGILGGNQPQHF. The chain joins TRBV2 to TRBJ1-5; the D is unclear. V lost 6 bases, J lost 2 bases, and 20 bases lay in between. This CDR3 comprises 17 residues. Germline V lookup: CDR1 SNHLY, CDR2 FYNNEI.

This chain uses TRBV7-2 with TRBJ2-1; tentatively, D is TRBD2 (5 bases). The CDR3 length is 15 residues. V gave up 1 base and J gave up 9 bases, with 16 bases separating them. Germline V gene sequence: CDR1 SGHTA, CDR2 FQGNSA. CDR3 coding DNA: TGTGCCAGCAGCTTAGTAGTAACCCATCGGGGTGAGCAGTTCTTC. Translation gives CASSLVVTHRGEQFF.

The rearrangement links TRBV18 to TRBJ1-1; 9 nucleotides match TRBD1. Germline CDR1 KGHSH, CDR2 LQKENI. V was pared by 1 base and J by 6 bases, with 9 bases of the junction left unmatched. The CDR3 consists of 16 residues. This chain's CDR3 is CASSPLSGQGDAEAFF. DNA for the CDR3: TGTGCCAGCTCACCACTATCGGGACAGGGCGACGCTGAAGCTTTCTTT.

This clone was seen only once. The chain is built from TRBV11-3 and TRBJ2-2; D possibly matches TRBD1 or TRBD2 (7 bases each). Trimming left V 6 bases short and J 5 bases short, with 13 bases between. CDR1 and CDR2 (germline): SGHNT, YENEEA. The CDR3 extends over 14 amino acids. The CDR3 sequence: CASRGQGGTGELFF. The DNA for the CDR3 is TGTGCCAGCAGGGGTCAGGGGGGGACCGGGGAGCTGTTTTTT.

Regarding this clone: The same CDR3 arises from other DNA sequences in this sample as well. The chain has TRBV7-9 and TRBJ1-1; TRBD1 is a possible D gene (6 bases). CDR1 SEHNR and CDR2 FQNEAQ come from the germline V gene (reference sequence). Trimming stripped 2 bases from V and 3 bases from J, with 13 bases between. There are 15 residues in the CDR3. This chain's CDR3 is CASSLLSGADTEAFF. CDR3 nucleotides: TGTGCCAGCAGCTTATTGTCGGGGGCTGACACTGAAGCTTTCTTT.

The chain couples TRBV19 to TRBJ1-5; 10 nucleotides line up with TRBD1. This CDR3 is built from 14 residues. Germline values: CDR1 LNHDA, CDR2 SQIVND (reference sequence). Trimming took 6 bases from V and 4 from J; bases not matched to a gene: 3. CDR3 bases: TGTGCCAGTAGGGGGGACAGGGGAAATCAGCCCCAGCATTTT. The encoded protein is CASRGDRGNQPQHF.

The chain has TRBV15 and TRBJ2-5; D is undetermined. Germline V gives CDR1 LNHNV, CDR2 YYDKDF (reference sequence). Trimming stripped 1 base from V and 0 bases from J, with 12 bases between. The CDR3 runs to 16 residues. The CDR3 bases are TGTGCCACCAGCAGAGGATTCGGCGGAAACCAAGAGACCCAGTACTTC. Translation gives CATSRGFGGNQETQYF.